This note documents a single TCR beta chain sequence. Its antigen is undetermined. The repertoire was sequenced with immunoSEQ multiplex PCR; TCRdb's copy has only in-frame clones and lacks some. The clone table shows approximately 37,000 clones, with the ten largest holding roughly 6%. This sample stems from a study of T cells in women clearing cervical HPV infection. In the study overall: Controls were women whose single incident HPV16 infection cleared within 12 months without precancer or cancer.

Each participant carried one incident cervical HPV16 infection only. Study observations and caveats: Cases and controls were distinguished at AUC 0.83 by richness and V genes.

Sequenced: blood buffy coat. This TCR was recovered from a woman aged 18 to 75 with a cervical HPV16 infection that either progressed to CIN3+ or cleared (not recorded which).

Incomplete CDR3 DNA: TGTGCCTGGACCCCGGGACAGGGCCATGAGACG. It yields the protein CAWTPGQGHET. The whole CDR3 reads CAWTPGQGHETQYF. This chain joins TRBV30 and TRBJ2-3, with TRBD1 identical over 9 bases. The sequenced fragment ends 3 residues before the CDR3 boundary, so the rest is inferred from the germline J gene. Germline values: CDR1 GTSNPN, CDR2 SVGIG (reference sequence). CDR3 length: 14 amino acids. Drawing the rest from reference TRBV30 and TRBJ2-3, the complete variable domain is SQTIHQWPATLVQPVGSPLSLECTVEGTSNPNLYWYRQAAGRGLQLLFYSVGIGQISSEVPQNLSASRPQDRQFILSSKKLLLSDSGFYLCAWTPGQGHETQYFGPGTRLTVL.